In its sample, the clone carrying this T cell receptor beta chain was seen a few times. The sample comes from a study of human T cells and chemical hapten exposure. On the study more broadly: Subjects had 2% DPC placed on 2 cm by 2 cm of upper inner arm skin for sensitization.

Germline CDR1 and CDR2: SGDLS and YYNGEE. The V and J ends lost 4 bases and 10 bases, in that order; junction bases with no gene match: 9. This CDR3 is 14 amino acids long. TCRdb re-called the RACE reads through MiXCR, storing one row per CDR3 protein. The profile shows approximately 320,000 distinct CDR3 sequences, approximately 5.8% of them singletons. Time point described: pre-sensitization, week 0. Treatment noted: therapeutic diphenylcyclopropenone sensitization with weekly scalp DPC. The chain uses TRBV9 and TRBJ2-3, with 10 bases matching TRBD2. This specimen consisted of whole blood, obtained in connection with sensitization to the hapten diphenylcyclopropenone (DPC). The source of this sequence is a woman aged 18-29 years with alopecia areata. Some clones in this sample may be carry-over from other donors' samples. The CDR3 DNA is TGTGCCAGCAGCCTCGGGACTAGCGAGCTGGCGCAGTATTTT. This gives the protein CASSLGTSELAQYF.